This T cell receptor beta chain was identified during a study of T-cell reconstitution after alpha-beta-depleted transplantation in children (TCRdb year 2016). About the study as a whole: Using TCR repertoire profiling, the study followed T-cell immune reconstitution in a quantitative way in children after TCRalphabeta/CD19-depleted allogeneic hematopoietic cell transplantation. Overall study outcomes, separate from this receptor: The high TCRbeta diversity at day 60 in some patients was ascribed to recipient T cells and intrathymic progenitors that had survived conditioning. Apparently early alphabetaT-cell count recovery about two months after transplant reportedly relied on only several hundred rapidly expanded clones derived from non-depleted graft cells. Over the following months the frequencies of hyperexpanded clones went down, and after one year T-cell counts and TCRbeta diversity were mostly credited to newly produced T cells.

Taken from the germline V gene, the CDR1 and CDR2 loops are SGHAT and FQNNGV. A distance of 10 bases separates the germline ends of V and J, which lose 4 bases and 4 bases respectively. The CDR3 starts with the cysteine, ends with the phenylalanine, and has 14 residues. Only CDR3 DNA remains: 42 bases, in frame from the first base. What the treatment or condition label conveys for this sample: allogeneic hematopoietic cell transplantation with graft depleted of TCRalphabeta T cells and CD19 B cells. Transplant recipients were children who received TCRalphabeta/CD19-depleted allogeneic hematopoietic cell grafts. Receptor amplification or capture employed PCR. Sequencing instrument: Illumina HiSeq 2500. To normalize quantification of the TCRbeta repertoire, the TCR libraries were built with molecular barcoding that relied on unique molecular identifiers. TCRdb trimmed public reads at Q25 via fastp, called clones via MiXCR and kept in-frame beta chains. Rows merge per CDR3 protein into single entries with the most common DNA and genes. The sample includes about 290,000 distinct CDR3 sequences, with over 9% observed a single time. The ten largest account for over 6% of the sample.

This clonotype was seen a handful of times. It lacks a known antigen. No base qualities exist here, and no much larger clone lies one base off it. The chain uses TRBV11-2 and TRBJ1-4; a weak D assignment points to TRBD1 (5 bases agree). The material sequenced was PBMCs, taken before TCRalphabeta/CD19-depleted stem cell transplant. This sequence was found in a boy in the first two years of life with acute myeloid leukemia, due to receive a stem cell transplant. The CDR3 is CASSSGPINEKLFF. The DNA reads as follows: TGTGCCAGCAGCTCGGGGCCTATTAATGAAAAACTGTTTTTT.